Listed below are T cell receptor beta chains from one sample, sequenced in a study of cytomegalovirus exposure and HLA in healthy donors. Clones were sequenced by immunoSEQ multiplex PCR, and TCRdb holds only the in-frame ones, with some missing. Among around 150,000 clones, 76% were seen once, and the ten largest hold 1.5% to 2%. What was sequenced was PBMCs. These receptors were obtained from a woman aged 40 to 50 in good health and CMV-seronegative. CDR3s include the opening cysteine and the closing phenylalanine or tryptophan. Size is omitted from some rows. Given values are once, few, many or a class for expanded clones.

j_gene,abundance,v_gene,CDR3aa
TRBJ2-1,-,TRBV5-5,CASSGRTSYNEQFF
TRBJ1-1,-,TRBV7-8,CASSLSGMNTEAFF
TRBJ1-5,-,TRBV30,CAWSRVGGNQPQHF
TRBJ1-1,-,TRBV5-1,CASSTSSRDRKAFF
TRBJ2-1,few,TRBV2,CASSRTGFNNEQFF
TRBJ2-7,-,TRBV6-1,CASTTDRTGEQYF
TRBJ1-1,few,TRBV9,CASSAIQGARTEAFF
TRBJ2-1,few,TRBV4-1,CASSQSTLLAVNEQFF
TRBJ1-2,-,TRBV7-2,CASSLDWQGYYTF
TRBJ2-3,-,TRBV11-3,CASSWGGITDTQYF
TRBJ2-7,once,TRBV5-8,CASSFGTSSYEQYF
TRBJ1-2,-,TRBV7-2,CASSYRDRGLGGYTF
TRBJ1-1,few,TRBV10-3,CAICGQWDTEAFF
TRBJ2-1,few,TRBV7-9,CASSPPAGGGVYNEQFF
TRBJ1-6,-,TRBV11-2,CASSFLQGAFPSDVHF
TRBJ2-1,-,TRBV19,CASSINRGHEQFF
TRBJ2-5,-,TRBV30,CAWRLAGGRETQYF
TRBJ2-3,-,TRBV7-9,CASSTRGADTQYF
TRBJ1-2,once,TRBV5-1,CASSRAGEGSYGYTF
TRBJ2-7,-,TRBV6-5,CASGSTLYEQYF